Listed below are T cell receptor beta chains from one sample, sequenced in a study of T cell repertoires in cytomegalovirus infection. TCRdb itself ran the reads through MiXCR, one entry per CDR3 protein. The profile shows more than 250,000 distinct CDR3 sequences, more than 20% of them singletons. Which antigens these TCRs recognize remains unknown. The specimen comprised cultured PBMCs, sampled from culture after CMV antigen stimulation. The receptor set was obtained from a human donor in good health (CMV status not recorded). Some clones in this sample may be carry-over from other donors' samples. The CDR3 runs from the conserved cysteine through the conserved F or W. The D gene is left open where the match is weak. Size tells how often a clone was seen (once, few, many) or the class of an expanded clone, and some rows leave it out.

once,TRBV6-6,TRBJ1-2,NA,CASSSLLNYGYTF,TGTGCCAGCAGTTCACTTTTAAACTATGGCTACACCTTC
NA,TRBV7-4,TRBJ2-3,TRBD2,CASSLHGLAGTDTQYF,TGTGCCAGCAGCTTGCACGGACTAGCGGGTACAGATACGCAGTATTTT
once,TRBV19,TRBJ1-5,NA,CASSISAGKNQPQHF,TGTGCCAGTAGTATCTCGGCAGGGAAGAACCAGCCCCAGCATTTT
NA,TRBV27,TRBJ2-1,NA,CASSWRPSYNEQFF,TGTGCCAGCAGTTGGAGACCCTCCTACAATGAGCAGTTCTTC
NA,TRBV7-9,TRBJ2-7,NA,CASSSGKFDPYEQYF,TGTGCCAGCAGCTCCGGGAAATTCGACCCCTACGAGCAGTACTTC
NA,TRBV28,TRBJ2-4,TRBD1,CASSLRQGVANIQYF,TGTGCCAGCAGTTTAAGACAGGGGGTAGCAAACATTCAGTACTTC
few,TRBV7-8,TRBJ2-1,NA,CASSLEGGLGQFF,TGTGCCAGCAGCTTAGAAGGAGGATTGGGGCAGTTCTTC
many,TRBV7-2,TRBJ2-7,NA,CASSQNTYEQYF,TGTGCCAGCAGCCAAAACACCTACGAGCAGTACTTC
few,TRBV7-2,TRBJ2-3,TRBD2,CASSETSGGLTDTQYF,TGTGCCAGCAGCGAAACTAGCGGGGGGCTCACAGATACGCAGTATTTT
NA,TRBV20-1,TRBJ2-7,NA,CSATPGLFEQYF,TGCAGTGCTACACCAGGGTTATTCGAGCAGTACTTC
NA,TRBV4-1,TRBJ2-1,NA,CASRTQGDEQFF,TGTGCCAGCAGGACCCAGGGAGATGAGCAGTTCTTC
few,TRBV27,TRBJ1-1,NA,CASFKRNVGHPNTEAFF,TGTGCCAGCTTTAAACGAAATGTGGGGCACCCGAACACTGAAGCTTTCTTT
few,TRBV10-3,TRBJ2-3,TRBD2,CAISGRLAGGITDTQYF,TGTGCCATCAGTGGGCGACTAGCGGGGGGCATCACAGATACGCAGTATTTT
NA,TRBV30,TRBJ1-5,NA,CAWSLGGNQPQHF,TGTGCCTGGAGTTTAGGGGGCAATCAGCCCCAGCATTTT
once,TRBV4-1,TRBJ2-6,TRBD2,CASSPKVPSGGPSGANVLTF,TGCGCCAGCAGCCCCAAAGTGCCTAGCGGGGGGCCCTCTGGGGCCAACGTCCTGACTTTC
many,TRBV7-6,TRBJ2-1,NA,CASSLASPRYEQFF,TGTGCCAGCAGCTTAGCGTCACCGCGATATGAGCAGTTCTTC